This T cell receptor (beta chain) was captured in a study of early T cells in non-severe SARS-CoV-2 infection. Study details: Unsorted whole blood bulk RNA was sequenced, with unpaired chains.

cDNA molecules, individually, were tagged with unique molecular identifiers. TCRdb redid the calling of the 5' RACE reads with MiXCR, one entry per CDR3 protein. The top ten clones hold 1.5% to 2% of a sample with about 61,000 distinct CDR3 sequences, about a tenth of them seen once. General study findings and limits: CD4 and private specificities were missed by VDJdb matching, which favored anti-spike CD8 responses.

This clonotype was detected many times. As yet, its antigen is unknown. The J segment lost 8 bases and the V segment lost 4 bases, leaving 9 bases of the junction unmatched. CDR1 is MGHDK and CDR2 is SYGVNS in the germline V gene. The CDR3 covers 15 residues. The clonotype was recovered from an adult who was a healthcare worker with PCR-confirmed SARS-CoV-2 infection or an uninfected control (not recorded which). The sample was whole blood. The chain is built from TRBV25-1 and TRBJ1-2, with 11 bases identical to TRBD1. Written as DNA, the CDR3 is TGTGCCAGCAGTGGGGACAGGGGGGTTCTAGAAGGCTACACCTTC. Its translation is CASSGDRGVLEGYTF.